The sequence of this T cell receptor beta chain was determined in a study of prognosis after radiotherapy for stage I lung cancer. Genomic DNA was subjected to two-round multiplex PCR for amplification of TCR beta CDR3. Amplification in first-round PCR relied on primers specific to each TRBV and TRBJ gene. TCRdb reanalysed the multiplex PCR reads using MiXCR and keeps one entry per CDR3 protein. Among 25,000 to 35,000 distinct CDR3 sequences, roughly 49% were seen once, and the ten largest hold 15% to 20%. This clonotype was seen repeatedly, ten times or more. Its matching antigen is unknown. With V trimmed by 6 bases and J by 6 bases, 10 bases remained unmatched. Germline assignment: CDR1 ENHRY and CDR2 SYGVKD. The CDR3 sequence is 15 residues long. Study outcomes and limitations: Reportedly, patients with and without metastases differed in TRBV and TRBJ gene usage.

This sample comprised PBMCs, obtained before or after stereotactic body radiation therapy (not recorded which). This TCR was sampled from a donor aged 50 or older with non-small cell lung cancer. The chain uses TRBV10-3 and TRBJ1-2; TRBD1 matches at 10 bases. The CDR3 nucleotides read TGTGCCATCAGGTCTTGGGACAGGGGATCGGATGGCTACACCTTC. It codes for CAIRSWDRGSDGYTF.